The T cell receptor beta chain described here comes from a study of cytomegalovirus exposure and HLA in healthy donors. As for the study in general: Later analysis reported that the 130 or so validation repertoires shared the platform of the roughly 630 first-cohort repertoires. The study, taken as a whole, reports: In vitro testing confirmed a few CMV-associated chains as specific for CMV antigens.

The length of the CDR3 is 16 residues. Trimming at V came to 2 bases and at J to 2 bases, leaving 7 bases not matched to a gene. Germline CDR1 SGHDN, CDR2 FVKESK. Note on this clone: The antigen remains undetermined.

The method was immunoSEQ multiplex PCR; TCRdb's version includes in-frame clones alone and lacks a portion of them. The sample shows some 170,000 clones, roughly 80% of them seen only once. V gene TRBV14 combines with J gene TRBJ2-5; 8 bases match TRBD2. This TCR derives from a man between 25 and 39 years old in good health and CMV-seropositive. The sequenced sample consisted of PBMCs. In nucleotides, the CDR3 is TGTGCCAGCAGCCAAATGAGCGGGGGAATTCAAGAGACCCAGTACTTC. Translation gives CASSQMSGGIQETQYF.